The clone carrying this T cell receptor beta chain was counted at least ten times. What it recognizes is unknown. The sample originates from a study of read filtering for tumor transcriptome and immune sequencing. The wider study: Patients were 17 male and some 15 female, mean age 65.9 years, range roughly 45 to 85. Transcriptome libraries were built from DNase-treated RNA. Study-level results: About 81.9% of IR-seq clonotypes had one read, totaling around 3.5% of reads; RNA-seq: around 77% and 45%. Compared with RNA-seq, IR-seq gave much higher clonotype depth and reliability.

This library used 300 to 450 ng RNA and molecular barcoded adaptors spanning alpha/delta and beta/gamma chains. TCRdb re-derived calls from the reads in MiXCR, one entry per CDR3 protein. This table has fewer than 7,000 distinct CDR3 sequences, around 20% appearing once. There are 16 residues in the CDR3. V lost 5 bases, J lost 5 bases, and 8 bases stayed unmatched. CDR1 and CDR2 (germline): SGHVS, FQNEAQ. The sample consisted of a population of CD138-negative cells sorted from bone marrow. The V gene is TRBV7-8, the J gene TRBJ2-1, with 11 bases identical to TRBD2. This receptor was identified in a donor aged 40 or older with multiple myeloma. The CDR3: CASSPLAGGADNEQFF. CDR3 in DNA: TGTGCCAGCAGCCCTTTAGCGGGAGGGGCCGACAATGAGCAGTTCTTC. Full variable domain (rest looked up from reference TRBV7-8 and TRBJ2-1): GAGVSQSPRYKVAKRGQDVALRCDPISGHVSLFWYQQALGQGPEFLTYFQNEAQLDKSGLPSDRFFAERPEGSVSTLKIQRTQQEDSAVYLCASSPLAGGADNEQFFGPGTRLTVL.